The 24 T cell receptor beta chains below all came from one sample that was sequenced in a study of cytomegalovirus exposure and HLA in healthy donors. The PCR ran on 60 Vbeta and 13 Jbeta primers. Produced via immunoSEQ multiplex PCR; TCRdb's table is partial and in-frame only. The data show roughly 150,000 clones, about 85% seen once. Specimen: PBMCs. These receptors came from a man in his fifties or sixties in good health and CMV-seropositive.

This clone was recorded only once. The chain has TRBV6-5 and TRBJ2-5; the D is unclear. The ends were cut back, 5 bases at V and 3 bases at J, with 10 bases in the middle. This CDR3 contains 13 residues. Germline CDR1 MNHEY, CDR2 SVGAGI. The CDR3 sequence is CASSLRVKETQYF. CDR3 nucleotide sequence: TGTGCCAGCAGTCTTAGAGTTAAAGAGACCCAGTACTTC.

The chain combines TRBV2 with TRBJ2-7; a possible D gene is TRBD2 (6 bases). CDR1 and CDR2 from the germline V gene are SNHLY and FYNNEI. Trimming removed 6 bases at V and 6 bases at J, with 18 bases between. This CDR3 region has 14 residues. CDR3: CASSRSGGASEQYF. The CDR3 DNA reads TGTGCCAGCAGCCGTAGCGGAGGAGCCAGCGAGCAGTACTTC. The whole variable domain, filled in from reference TRBV2 and TRBJ2-7, reads EPEVTQTPSHQVTQMGQEVILRCVPISNHLYFYWYRQILGQKVEFLVSFYNNEISEKSEIFDDQFSVERPDGSNFTLKIRSTKLEDSAMYFCASSRSGGASEQYFGPGTRLTVT.

This chain joins TRBV2 and TRBJ1-5; no reliable D call. Germline assignment: CDR1 SNHLY and CDR2 FYNNEI. CDR3 length: 14 residues. V lost 6 bases, J lost 7 bases, and 16 bases lay in between. The CDR3 region is CASSTEGVGQPQHF. CDR3 DNA sequence: TGTGCCAGCAGCACGGAGGGCGTGGGCCAGCCCCAGCATTTT.

The rearrangement uses TRBV2 and TRBJ2-5; 9 bases agree with TRBD1. Germline CDR1 is SNHLY and CDR2 is FYNNEI. The CDR3 loop spans 14 amino acids. The V segment lost 4 bases and the J segment 5 bases; nucleotides outside the gene matches: 5. CDR3 protein: CASSGGTGRETQYF. CDR3 in DNA: TGTGCCAGCAGTGGAGGGACAGGGCGGGAGACCCAGTACTTC.

V and J are TRBV27 and TRBJ2-2; 9 bases are shared with TRBD1. Germline lookup yields CDR1 MNHEY and CDR2 SMNVEV (reference sequence). The CDR3 runs 17 residues. Losses at the gene ends were 6 bases for V and 3 bases for J; bases not matched to a gene: 11. The CDR3 sequence is CASSRAPGQGYTGELFF. In DNA form, the CDR3 reads TGTGCCAGCAGCCGGGCCCCGGGACAGGGTTACACCGGGGAGCTGTTTTTT.

This chain joins TRBV12-5 and TRBJ1-1; 8 nucleotides align to TRBD1. The V and J ends lost 5 bases and 3 bases, in that order; junction bases with no gene match: 8. The CDR3 is 15 amino acids. Per germline, CDR1 LGHNT and CDR2 FRNRAP. In nucleotides, the CDR3 is TGTGCTAGTGGTCAATGGACAGGGCGGGACACTGAAGCTTTCTTT. This encodes CASGQWTGRDTEAFF.

This clone was found a few times. The chain is built from TRBV29-1 and TRBJ2-3; perhaps TRBD1 as D (5 bases). In germline, CDR1 is SQVTM, CDR2 ANQGSEA. The CDR3 length is 14 residues. V was trimmed by 2 bases and J by 0 bases, leaving 9 bases between them. CDR3 protein: CSVEPTASTDTQYF. The CDR3, as DNA: TGCAGCGTTGAACCGACAGCTAGCACAGATACGCAGTATTTT.

The CDR3 loop reads CASSRTGGLDEQFF. The DNA for the CDR3 is TGCGCCAGCAGCCGGACAGGGGGATTAGATGAGCAGTTCTTC. The chain carries TRBV4-1 and TRBJ2-1; 10 bases map to TRBD1. Germline CDR1 is MGHRA and CDR2 is YSYEKL. The CDR3 sequence is 14 residues long. Trimming at V came to 4 bases and at J to 8 bases, leaving 5 bases not matched to a gene.

This chain joins TRBV30 and TRBJ2-7, with D hard to call. The germline V gene encodes CDR1 GTSNPN and CDR2 SVGIG (reference sequence). The CDR3 loop spans 11 amino acids. Trimming removed 5 bases at V and 3 bases at J, with 8 bases between. The CDR3 loop reads CAWDKDYEQYF. CDR3 DNA: TGTGCCTGGGACAAAGACTACGAGCAGTACTTC.

V gene TRBV29-1 combines with J gene TRBJ1-2; 9 nucleotides line up with TRBD1. CDR3 length: 14 residues. The germline V gene encodes CDR1 SQVTM and CDR2 ANQGSEA. J was trimmed by 4 bases and V by 6 bases; bases with no gene match: 9. CDR3 bases: TGCAGCGTAAAACTACAGGGGGCTGGCTATGGCTACACCTTC. As protein: CSVKLQGAGYGYTF.

The rearrangement links TRBV28 to TRBJ1-1; D gene unclear. Deletions cut 3 bases from V and 6 bases from J, with 11 bases between. CDR3 length: 13 residues. The germline gives CDR1 MDHEN, CDR2 SYDVKM. This CDR3 is CASSFGNRSEAFF. As DNA, the CDR3 is TGTGCCAGCAGTTTCGGCAACAGATCTGAAGCTTTCTTT.

The chain uses TRBV28 and TRBJ1-1, with D uncertain. Germline assignment: CDR1 MDHEN and CDR2 SYDVKM. V was clipped by 7 bases and J by 4 bases, with 13 bases between them. The CDR3 contains 13 residues. CDR3 bases: TGTGCCAGCACCTTGCAGGTGGGCACTGAAGCTTTCTTT. This translates into CASTLQVGTEAFF.

The genes are TRBV5-6 and TRBJ2-1, with D possibly TRBD2 on 5 matching bases. This CDR3 is built from 14 residues. Trimming left V 1 base short and J 8 bases short, with 13 bases between. CDR1 is SGHDT, CDR2 YYEEEE, per germline. The CDR3 nucleotides read TGTGCCAGCAGCTTGCAACTAGTTGTCTATGAGCAGTTCTTC. Its translation is CASSLQLVVYEQFF. The variable domain in full, completed from reference TRBV5-6 and TRBJ2-1, reads DAGVTQSPTHLIKTRGQQVTLRCSPKSGHDTVSWYQQALGQGPQFIFQYYEEEERQRGNFPDRFSGHQFPNYSSELNVNALLLGDSALYLCASSLQLVVYEQFFGPGTRLTVL.

This rearrangement joins TRBV5-1 to TRBJ2-1; possible D gene TRBD1, 5 bases. V was trimmed by 3 bases and J by 7 bases, leaving 11 bases between them. Germline values: CDR1 SGHRS, CDR2 YFSETQ. The CDR3 is made up of 13 amino acids. The CDR3 sequence: CASSSAGANEQFF. In DNA form, the CDR3 reads TGCGCCAGCAGCTCCGCTGGGGCTAATGAGCAGTTCTTC.

This chain links TRBV6-1 with TRBJ1-5, with a weak D call TRBD1 (5 bases). The germline V gene encodes CDR1 MNHNS and CDR2 SASEGT. CDR3 length equals 15 residues. V was clipped by 6 bases and J by 4 bases, with 16 bases between them. This CDR3 is CASSQGAQRNQPQHF. CDR3 DNA sequence: TGTGCCAGCAGCCAAGGGGCCCAAAGAAATCAGCCCCAGCATTTT.

The chain recombines TRBV7-9 with TRBJ2-3; D remains ambiguous. Germline V lookup: CDR1 SEHNR, CDR2 FQNEAQ (reference sequence). This CDR3 contains 14 residues. Trimming cost V 2 bases and J 3 bases, with 9 bases left between them. The chain's CDR3 is CASSLTVATDTQYF. CDR3 coding DNA: TGTGCCAGCAGCTTAACAGTTGCAACAGATACGCAGTATTTT.

In its sample, this clone was seen once. The chain recombines TRBV19 with TRBJ2-7, with TRBD2 matching over 10 bases. Germline V gene sequence: CDR1 LNHDA, CDR2 SQIVND (reference sequence). The CDR3 sequence is 14 residues long. The trim removed 6 bases at V and 0 bases at J, leaving 2 bases unmatched. The CDR3 here is CASSPSGGSYEQYF. The CDR3 DNA reads TGTGCCAGTAGCCCTAGCGGGGGCTCCTACGAGCAGTACTTC.

There are a few counts of this clone. This rearrangement joins TRBV5-4 to TRBJ2-7; 15 bases align to TRBD2. This CDR3 region has 17 residues. Germline CDR1 SGHNT, CDR2 YYREEE (reference sequence). The ends lost 4 bases at V and 2 bases at J; junction bases unmatched: 7. CDR3 sequence: CASSPGLAGGTPYEQYF. CDR3 in DNA: TGTGCCAGCAGCCCGGGACTAGCGGGAGGAACTCCCTACGAGCAGTACTTC.

J is TRBJ2-7 and V is TRBV30; D is possibly TRBD2 (5 bases). The CDR3 totals 12 residues. The ends were cut back, 2 bases at V and 3 bases at J, with 8 bases in the middle. CDR1 and CDR2 from the germline V gene are GTSNPN and SVGIG (reference sequence). The CDR3 region has the DNA TGTGCCTGGAGTCCGGGAATCTACGAGCAGTACTTC. It yields the protein CAWSPGIYEQYF.

The chain combines TRBV4-2 with TRBJ2-1, with 9 positions matching TRBD2. Germline CDR1 and CDR2: LGHNA and YNFKEQ. The CDR3 is made up of 18 amino acids. J lost 6 bases, V lost 3 bases, and 15 bases had no gene match. The CDR3 here is CASSQVGRAGGPGNEQFF. DNA of the CDR3: TGTGCCAGCAGCCAGGTGGGACGCGCGGGAGGGCCGGGCAATGAGCAGTTCTTC.

This clone was observed a single time. The J gene is TRBJ2-5, the V gene TRBV7-3; TRBD1 agrees at 11 bases. In germline, CDR1 is SGHTA, CDR2 FQGTGA. Trimming took 1 base from V and 4 from J; bases not matched to a gene: 5. This CDR3 is 16 amino acids long. The CDR3: CASSLNLGTGGETQYF. CDR3 nucleotide sequence: TGTGCCAGCAGCTTAAATCTCGGGACAGGGGGAGAGACCCAGTACTTC.

V gene TRBV7-9 combines with J gene TRBJ1-1; D is unresolved. Trimming took 5 bases from V and 4 from J, leaving 11 bases between them. This CDR3 region has 13 residues. CDR1 and CDR2 from the germline V gene are SEHNR and FQNEAQ (reference sequence). The DNA for the CDR3 is TGTGCCAGCAGCCTCTCGGGAAGCACTGAAGCTTTCTTT. It specifies CASSLSGSTEAFF.

The V gene is TRBV19, the J gene TRBJ2-2; possibly TRBD2 for D (5 bases). Trimming removed 6 bases from V and 6 bases from J, with 11 bases in between. CDR1 LNHDA and CDR2 SQIVND come from the germline V gene (reference sequence). The length of the CDR3 is 13 residues. For the CDR3, the DNA is TGTGCCAGTAGCTTAGAAGCGGCCGGGGAGCTGTTTTTT. Its protein product is CASSLEAAGELFF.

The V gene is TRBV6-4, the J gene TRBJ2-7, with D hard to call. Germline V CDR1 and CDR2: MRHNA, SNTAGT. CDR3 length: 17 residues. V was clipped by 10 bases and J by 0 bases, with 25 bases between them. CDR3 residues: CAKRSANLCETSYEQYF. CDR3 in DNA: TGTGCCAAACGGAGCGCGAATTTATGCGAAACCTCCTACGAGCAGTACTTC.